This T cell receptor beta chain was recovered during a study of T cells expressing NK-cell markers. The CDR3 contains 15 residues. CDR1 is SGHRS and CDR2 is YFSETQ in the germline V gene. Using the 5' RACE reads, TCRdb records one entry per CDR3 protein without DNA. The sample table includes around 110,000 distinct CDR3 sequences. This clonotype originated in a woman between 18 and 70 years old in good health. The chain is built from TRBV5-1 and TRBJ2-5; lacking DNA, the TRBD1 call made by TCRdb goes unchecked. Sequencing was performed on blood T cells: a sorted CD56 or NKG2C T cell subset, CD4+ or CD8+ T cells, or bulk PBMC T cells (not recorded which). Here the CDR3 reads CASSQGILYQETQYF.